This passage covers 11 T cell receptor beta chains from one sample sequenced in a study of blood T cell repertoires in COVID-19. The repertoire was sequenced with immunoSEQ multiplex PCR; TCRdb's copy has only in-frame clones and lacks some. The sample records roughly 100,000 clones, around 87% being singletons. The sequencing input was peripheral blood. The receptors come from a woman between 50 and 59 years old with COVID-19, enrolled during active disease.

The rearrangement links TRBV3-1 (or the pseudogene TRBV3-2) to TRBJ1-2; tentatively, D is TRBD1 (5 bases). The germline V gene has CDR1 LGHDT and CDR2 YNNKEL (reference sequence). V lost 0 bases to trimming and J lost 7 bases, with 12 bases between them. CDR3 length: 14 residues. The DNA for the CDR3 is TGTGCCAGCAGCCAAGAGGTTGACAGAATTGGCTACACCTTC. This translates into CASSQEVDRIGYTF.

For the CDR3, the DNA is TGTGCCAGCACCACGACAGGGGGACTACCCCACGAGCAGTACTTC. It encodes CASTTTGGLPHEQYF. This chain links TRBV7-2 with TRBJ2-7; 9 bases map to TRBD1. CDR3 length: 15 residues. The V segment lost 7 bases and the J segment 5 bases; nucleotides outside the gene matches: 12. Germline V gene lookup returns CDR1 SGHTA and CDR2 FQGNSA.

V usage is TRBV7-3 and J usage is TRBJ2-2; 12 bases map to TRBD1. Germline CDR1 and CDR2: SGHTA and FQGTGA. The junction had 3 bases not matched to a gene; V was cut back by 9 bases and J by 4 bases. CDR3 length: 14 amino acids. The CDR3 sequence: CASKGQGATGELFF. CDR3 sequence (DNA): TGTGCCAGTAAGGGACAGGGGGCCACCGGGGAGCTGTTTTTT.

J is TRBJ1-1 and V is TRBV4-2; no clear D. With 0 bases removed from V and 6 bases from J, the gap between germline ends came to 11 bases. Germline V gives CDR1 LGHNA, CDR2 YNFKEQ. The CDR3 is made up of 14 amino acids. The CDR3 loop is CASSQEVGEAEAFF. The DNA of the CDR3 is TGTGCCAGCAGCCAAGAGGTGGGAGAGGCTGAAGCTTTCTTT.

The chain combines TRBV7-3 with TRBJ1-2, with 9 bases aligning to TRBD1. The germline V gene has CDR1 SGHTA and CDR2 FQGTGA. This CDR3 has 15 residues. Trimming cost V 5 bases and J 4 bases; bases outside gene matches: 8. In DNA form, the CDR3 reads TGTGCCAGCAGCCCCGGACAGGGGAGGAGCTATGGCTACACCTTC. Translated, it gives CASSPGQGRSYGYTF. Full variable domain (rest looked up from reference TRBV7-3 and TRBJ1-2): GAGVSQTPSNKVTEKGKYVELRCDPISGHTALYWYRQSLGQGPEFLIYFQGTGAADDSGLPNDRFFAVRPEGSVSTLKIQRTERGDSAVYLCASSPGQGRSYGYTFGSGTRLTVV.

The V and J genes are TRBV28 and TRBJ2-7, with 8 bases that match TRBD1. Germline CDR1 is MDHEN and CDR2 is SYDVKM. The CDR3 has 14 amino acids. Losses at the gene ends were 7 bases for V and 2 bases for J; bases not matched to a gene: 7. The CDR3 region is CASKRTGSTYEQYF. CDR3 coding DNA: TGTGCCAGCAAAAGGACAGGGTCTACCTACGAGCAGTACTTC.

The genes are TRBV2 and TRBJ2-3; 9 bases match TRBD2. With 5 bases clipped from V and 2 bases from J, the junction kept 2 bases outside the gene matches. This CDR3 is built from 14 residues. CDR1 is SNHLY, CDR2 FYNNEI, per germline. DNA of the CDR3: TGTGCCAGCAGTCGGACTAGCGTCACAGATACGCAGTATTTT. Protein sequence: CASSRTSVTDTQYF.

V gene TRBV18 combines with J gene TRBJ2-5; 7 bases align to TRBD1. Per the germline V gene, CDR1 is KGHSH and CDR2 is LQKENI. Trimming at V came to 4 bases and at J to 4 bases, leaving 3 bases not matched to a gene. CDR3 length equals 13 residues. The CDR3 loop reads CASSRGGSETQYF. DNA for the CDR3: TGTGCCAGCTCACGAGGGGGCTCAGAGACCCAGTACTTC.

V usage is TRBV4-2 and J usage is TRBJ2-7; 7 bases agree with TRBD1. Germline CDR1 LGHNA, CDR2 YNFKEQ. This CDR3 is built from 12 residues. The J segment lost 4 bases and the V segment lost 5 bases, leaving 2 bases of the junction unmatched. The CDR3 DNA sequence: TGTGCCAGCAGCGAGGGGGCTTACGAGCAGTACTTC. This gives the protein CASSEGAYEQYF.

The chain uses TRBV12-1 and TRBJ2-2; TRBD2 is taken as the D call from the table, unchecked against the DNA. TRBV12-1 constitutes a pseudogene. This CDR3 contains 16 residues. CDR3 region: CASSHRLAGGIGELFF. The DNA for the CDR3 is TGTGCCAGCAGCCATCGACTAGCGGGGGGAATCGGGGAGCTGTTTTTT.

The J gene is TRBJ1-4, the V gene TRBV28; 9 bases line up with TRBD1. This CDR3 has 14 residues. Per the germline V gene, CDR1 is MDHEN and CDR2 is SYDVKM. Trimming took 6 bases from V and 8 from J; bases not matched to a gene: 7. This CDR3 is CASSPGQGREKLFF. Here the CDR3 DNA reads TGTGCCAGCAGCCCGGGACAGGGTAGGGAAAAACTGTTTTTT.